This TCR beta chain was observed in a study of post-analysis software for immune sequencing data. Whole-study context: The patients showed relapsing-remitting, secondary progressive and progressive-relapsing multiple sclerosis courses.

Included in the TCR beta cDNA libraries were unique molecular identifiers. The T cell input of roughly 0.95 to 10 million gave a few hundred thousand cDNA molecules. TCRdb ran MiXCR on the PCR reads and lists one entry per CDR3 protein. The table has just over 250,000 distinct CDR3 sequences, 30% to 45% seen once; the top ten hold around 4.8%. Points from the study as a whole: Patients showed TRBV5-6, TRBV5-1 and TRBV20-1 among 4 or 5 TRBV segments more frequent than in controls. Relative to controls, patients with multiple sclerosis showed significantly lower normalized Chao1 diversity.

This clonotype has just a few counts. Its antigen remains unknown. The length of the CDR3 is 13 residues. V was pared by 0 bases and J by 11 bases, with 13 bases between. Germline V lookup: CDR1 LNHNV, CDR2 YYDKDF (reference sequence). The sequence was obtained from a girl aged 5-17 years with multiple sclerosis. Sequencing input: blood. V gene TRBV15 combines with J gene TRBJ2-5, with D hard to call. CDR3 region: CATSRDLGNEQYF. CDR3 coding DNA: TGTGCCACCAGCAGAGACTTGGGCAATGAGCAGTACTTC.